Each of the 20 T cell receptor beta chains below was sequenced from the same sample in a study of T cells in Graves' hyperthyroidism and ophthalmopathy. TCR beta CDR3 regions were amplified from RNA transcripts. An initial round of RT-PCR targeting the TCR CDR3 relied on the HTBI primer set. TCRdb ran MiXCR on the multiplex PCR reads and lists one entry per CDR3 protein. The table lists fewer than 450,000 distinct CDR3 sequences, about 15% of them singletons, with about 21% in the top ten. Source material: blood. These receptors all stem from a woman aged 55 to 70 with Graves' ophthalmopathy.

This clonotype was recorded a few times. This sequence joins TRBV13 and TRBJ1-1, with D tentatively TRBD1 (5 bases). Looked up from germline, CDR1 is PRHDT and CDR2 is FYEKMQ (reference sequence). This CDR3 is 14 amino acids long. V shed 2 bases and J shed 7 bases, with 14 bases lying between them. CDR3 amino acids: CASSLQGALFEAFF. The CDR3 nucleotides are TGTGCCAGCAGCTTACAGGGAGCCTTGTTTGAAGCTTTCTTT.

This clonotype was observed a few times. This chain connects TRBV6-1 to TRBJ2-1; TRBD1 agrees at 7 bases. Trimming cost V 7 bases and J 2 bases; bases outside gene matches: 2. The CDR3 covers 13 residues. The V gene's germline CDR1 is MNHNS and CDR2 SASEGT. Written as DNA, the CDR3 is TGTGCCAGCACCAGGGGGACCTACAATGAGCAGTTCTTC. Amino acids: CASTRGTYNEQFF.

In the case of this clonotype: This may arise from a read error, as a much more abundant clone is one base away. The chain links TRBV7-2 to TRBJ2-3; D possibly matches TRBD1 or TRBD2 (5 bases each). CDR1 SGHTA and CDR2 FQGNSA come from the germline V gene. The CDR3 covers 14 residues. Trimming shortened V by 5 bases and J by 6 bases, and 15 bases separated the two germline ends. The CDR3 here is CASSHWGPQDTQYF. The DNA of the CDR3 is TGTGCCAGCAGCCACTGGGGACCACAGGATACGCAGTATTTT.

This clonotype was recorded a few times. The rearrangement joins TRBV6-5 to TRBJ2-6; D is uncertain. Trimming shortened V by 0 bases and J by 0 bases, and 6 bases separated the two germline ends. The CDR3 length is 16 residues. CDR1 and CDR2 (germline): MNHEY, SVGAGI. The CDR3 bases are TGTGCCAGCAGTTACTCGCAACCCTCTGGGGCCAACGTCCTGACTTTC. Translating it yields CASSYSQPSGANVLTF.

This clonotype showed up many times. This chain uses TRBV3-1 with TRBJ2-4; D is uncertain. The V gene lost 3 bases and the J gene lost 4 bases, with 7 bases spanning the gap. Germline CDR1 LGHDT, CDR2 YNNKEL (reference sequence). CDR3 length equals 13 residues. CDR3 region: CASSHYEKNIQYF. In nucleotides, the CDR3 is TGTGCCAGCAGCCACTATGAAAAAAACATTCAGTACTTC.

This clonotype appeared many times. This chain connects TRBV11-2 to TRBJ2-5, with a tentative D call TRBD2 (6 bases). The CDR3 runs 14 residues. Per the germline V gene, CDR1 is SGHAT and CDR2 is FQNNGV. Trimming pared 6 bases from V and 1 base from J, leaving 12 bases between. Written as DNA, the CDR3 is TGTGCCAGCAGAGTAGTGCGGGGCCAAGAGACCCAGTACTTC. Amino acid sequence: CASRVVRGQETQYF.

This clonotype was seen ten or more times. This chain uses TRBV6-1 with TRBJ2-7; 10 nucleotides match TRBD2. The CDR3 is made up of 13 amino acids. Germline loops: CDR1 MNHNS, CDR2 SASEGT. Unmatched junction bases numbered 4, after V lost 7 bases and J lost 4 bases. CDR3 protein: CASTLAGVYEQYF. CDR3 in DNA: TGTGCCAGCACGCTAGCGGGAGTATACGAGCAGTACTTC.

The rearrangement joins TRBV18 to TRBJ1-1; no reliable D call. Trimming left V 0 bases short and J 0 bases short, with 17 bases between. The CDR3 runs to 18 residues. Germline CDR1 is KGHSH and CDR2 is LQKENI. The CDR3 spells CASSPPQDRGTMNTEAFF. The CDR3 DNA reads TGTGCCAGCTCACCACCCCAGGACCGGGGAACGATGAACACTGAAGCTTTCTTT.

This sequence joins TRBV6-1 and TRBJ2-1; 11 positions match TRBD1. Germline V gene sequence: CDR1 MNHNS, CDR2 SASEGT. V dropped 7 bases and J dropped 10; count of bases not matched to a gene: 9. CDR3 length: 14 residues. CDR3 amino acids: CASTGTGGRREQFF. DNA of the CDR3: TGTGCCAGCACCGGGACAGGGGGTCGTCGGGAGCAGTTCTTC.

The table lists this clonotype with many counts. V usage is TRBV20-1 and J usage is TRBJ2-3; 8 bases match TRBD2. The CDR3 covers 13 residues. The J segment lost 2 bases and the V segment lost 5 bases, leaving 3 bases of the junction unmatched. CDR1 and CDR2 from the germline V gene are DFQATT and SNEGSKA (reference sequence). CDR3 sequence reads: CSAHGGDTDTQYF. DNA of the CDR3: TGCAGTGCTCACGGGGGGGACACAGATACGCAGTATTTT.

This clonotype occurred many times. The CDR3 here is CASCTSRIGPQYF. CDR3 nucleotides: TGTGCCAGCTGTACTAGTCGGATCGGGCCGCAGTATTTT. The chain has TRBV28 and TRBJ2-3; possible D gene TRBD2, 5 bases. Germline V gene sequence: CDR1 MDHEN, CDR2 SYDVKM. The CDR3 extends over 13 amino acids. Trimming removed 8 bases from V and 10 bases from J, with 19 bases in between.

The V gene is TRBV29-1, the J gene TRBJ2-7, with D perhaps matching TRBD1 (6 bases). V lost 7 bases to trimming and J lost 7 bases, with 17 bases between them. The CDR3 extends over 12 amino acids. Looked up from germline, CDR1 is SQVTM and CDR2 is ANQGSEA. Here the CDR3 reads CSGGPSGVEQYF. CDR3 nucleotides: TGCAGCGGCGGCCCCTCAGGGGTTGAGCAGTACTTC.

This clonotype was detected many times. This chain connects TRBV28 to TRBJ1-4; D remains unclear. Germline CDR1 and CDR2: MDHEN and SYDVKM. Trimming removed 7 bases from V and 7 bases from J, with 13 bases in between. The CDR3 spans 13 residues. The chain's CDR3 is CASNLKGAEKLFF. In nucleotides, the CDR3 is TGTGCCAGCAACCTAAAGGGTGCTGAAAAACTGTTTTTT.

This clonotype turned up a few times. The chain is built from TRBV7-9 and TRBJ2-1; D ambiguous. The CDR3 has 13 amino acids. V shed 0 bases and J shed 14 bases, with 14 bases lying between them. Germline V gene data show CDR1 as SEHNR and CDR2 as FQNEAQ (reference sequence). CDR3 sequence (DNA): TGTGCCAGCAGCTTAGCGCAGACACACCGGAAGTTCTTC. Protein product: CASSLAQTHRKFF.

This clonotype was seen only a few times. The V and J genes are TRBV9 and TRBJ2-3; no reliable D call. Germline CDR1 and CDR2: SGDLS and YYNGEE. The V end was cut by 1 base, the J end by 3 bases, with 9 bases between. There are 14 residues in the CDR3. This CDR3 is CASSVRAATDTQYF. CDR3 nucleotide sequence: TGTGCCAGCAGCGTACGCGCTGCGACAGATACGCAGTATTTT.

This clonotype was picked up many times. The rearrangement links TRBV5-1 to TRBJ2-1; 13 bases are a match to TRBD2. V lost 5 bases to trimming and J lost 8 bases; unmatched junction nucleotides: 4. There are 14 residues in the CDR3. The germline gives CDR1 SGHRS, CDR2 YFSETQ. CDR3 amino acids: CASSRTSGSYEQFF. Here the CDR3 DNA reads TGCGCCAGCAGTCGGACTAGCGGGAGCTATGAGCAGTTCTTC.

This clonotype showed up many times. The CDR3 DNA reads as TGTGCCAGCAGTACGAAAGGGACTAGCGGGAGTCTCTACGAGCAGTACTTC. Protein sequence: CASSTKGTSGSLYEQYF. The chain has TRBV27 and TRBJ2-7; the match to TRBD2 covers 14 bases. Looked up from germline, CDR1 is MNHEY and CDR2 is SMNVEV (reference sequence). The CDR3 sequence is 17 residues long. Unmatched junction bases numbered 9, after V lost 5 bases and J lost 3 bases.

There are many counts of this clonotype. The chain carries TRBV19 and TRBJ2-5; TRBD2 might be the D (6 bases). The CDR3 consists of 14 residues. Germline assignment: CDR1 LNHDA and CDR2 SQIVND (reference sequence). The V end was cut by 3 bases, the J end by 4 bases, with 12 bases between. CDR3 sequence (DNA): TGTGCCAGTAGTATGGGGCGGGGTCGAGAGACCCAGTACTTC. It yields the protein CASSMGRGRETQYF.

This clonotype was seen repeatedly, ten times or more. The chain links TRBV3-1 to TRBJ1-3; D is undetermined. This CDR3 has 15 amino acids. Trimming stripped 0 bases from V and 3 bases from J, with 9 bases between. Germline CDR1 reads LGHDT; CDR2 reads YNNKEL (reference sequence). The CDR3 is CASSQDSGYGNTIYF. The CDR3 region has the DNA TGTGCCAGCAGCCAAGATTCCGGGTATGGAAACACCATATATTTT.

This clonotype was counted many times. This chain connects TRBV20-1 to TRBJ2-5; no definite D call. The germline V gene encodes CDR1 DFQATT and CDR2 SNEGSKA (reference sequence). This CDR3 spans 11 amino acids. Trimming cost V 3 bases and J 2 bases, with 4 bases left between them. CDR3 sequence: CSASLQETQYF. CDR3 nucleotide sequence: TGCAGTGCTAGTTTACAAGAGACCCAGTACTTC.